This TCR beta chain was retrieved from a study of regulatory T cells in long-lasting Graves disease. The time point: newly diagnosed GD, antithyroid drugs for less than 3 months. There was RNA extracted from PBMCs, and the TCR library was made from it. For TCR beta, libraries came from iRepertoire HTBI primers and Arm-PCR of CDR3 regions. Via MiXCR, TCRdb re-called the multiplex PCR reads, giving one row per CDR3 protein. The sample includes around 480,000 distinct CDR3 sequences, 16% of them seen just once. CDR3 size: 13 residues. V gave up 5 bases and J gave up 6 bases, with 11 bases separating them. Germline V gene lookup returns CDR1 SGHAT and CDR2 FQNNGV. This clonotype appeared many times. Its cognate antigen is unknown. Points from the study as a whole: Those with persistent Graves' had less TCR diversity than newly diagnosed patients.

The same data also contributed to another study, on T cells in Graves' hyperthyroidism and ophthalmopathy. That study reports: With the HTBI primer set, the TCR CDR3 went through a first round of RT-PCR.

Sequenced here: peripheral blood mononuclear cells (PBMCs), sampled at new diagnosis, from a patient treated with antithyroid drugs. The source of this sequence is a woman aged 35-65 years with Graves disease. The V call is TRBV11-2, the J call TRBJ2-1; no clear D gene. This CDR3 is CASSPTSSNEQFF. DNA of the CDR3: TGTGCCAGCAGCCCAACTTCGAGCAATGAGCAGTTCTTC.